This is a list of T cell receptor beta chains from one sample in a study of blood T cell repertoires in COVID-19. The repertoire was sequenced with immunoSEQ multiplex PCR; TCRdb's copy has only in-frame clones and lacks some. The sample holds around 500,000 clones, 80% to 90% seen once. Sequencing was performed on peripheral blood. The receptors shown here come from a human donor in a cohort sampled during active COVID-19. CDR3s include the opening cysteine and the closing phenylalanine or tryptophan. D genes are given only for firm matches. Where a row states a size, it is once, few, many or the class of an expanded clone; other rows omit it.

clone size: NA; V gene: TRBV6-5; J gene: TRBJ2-1; D gene: NA; CDR3 protein: CASSYSPSVEQFF; CDR3 DNA: TGTGCCAGCAGTTACTCGCCTAGTGTAGAGCAGTTCTTC
clone size: once; V gene: TRBV5-1; J gene: TRBJ2-7; D gene: TRBD2; CDR3 protein: CASSPPGLAVSYEQYF; CDR3 DNA: TGCGCCAGCAGCCCTCCTGGACTAGCGGTTTCCTACGAGCAGTACTTC
clone size: NA; V gene: TRBV9; J gene: TRBJ2-7; D gene: NA; CDR3 protein: CASSPRLRDYEQYF; CDR3 DNA: TGTGCCAGCAGCCCCCGACTCAGGGACTACGAGCAGTACTTC
clone size: NA; V gene: TRBV6-1; J gene: TRBJ2-7; D gene: TRBD1; CDR3 protein: CASSERPGGGEQYF; CDR3 DNA: TGTGCCAGCAGTGAAAGGCCAGGGGGCGGAGAGCAGTACTTC
clone size: NA; V gene: TRBV19; J gene: TRBJ1-3; D gene: NA; CDR3 protein: CASSISRQVGDTIYF; CDR3 DNA: TGTGCCAGTAGTATATCGAGACAGGTCGGAGACACCATATATTTT
clone size: NA; V gene: TRBV5-6; J gene: TRBJ1-2; D gene: NA; CDR3 protein: CASSLGAGPSYGYTF; CDR3 DNA: TGTGCCAGCAGCTTAGGTGCAGGCCCTTCCTATGGCTACACCTTC
clone size: NA; V gene: TRBV18; J gene: TRBJ1-2; D gene: NA; CDR3 protein: CASSAREAHYTF; CDR3 DNA: TGTGCCAGCTCAGCCCGGGAAGCACACTACACCTTC
clone size: NA; V gene: TRBV5-1; J gene: TRBJ1-4; D gene: TRBD1; CDR3 protein: CASSPYPTGTNEKLFF; CDR3 DNA: TGCGCCAGCAGCCCATACCCGACAGGGACTAATGAAAAACTGTTTTTT
clone size: NA; V gene: TRBV21-1; J gene: TRBJ2-1; D gene: NA; CDR3 protein: CASSINVRGGDYNEQFF; CDR3 DNA: TGTGCCAGCAGCATTAATGTCCGGGGAGGGGACTACAATGAGCAGTTCTTC
clone size: few; V gene: TRBV5-6; J gene: TRBJ1-3; D gene: NA; CDR3 protein: CASSFPEPGRTIYF; CDR3 DNA: TGTGCCAGCAGCTTCCCGGAACCAGGAAGGACCATATATTTT
clone size: NA; V gene: TRBV15; J gene: TRBJ1-4; D gene: TRBD1; CDR3 protein: CATSSRVGQGNEKLFF; CDR3 DNA: TGTGCCACCAGCAGTCGGGTAGGACAGGGGAATGAAAAACTGTTTTTT
clone size: NA; V gene: TRBV7-8; J gene: TRBJ2-7; D gene: NA; CDR3 protein: CASKRGGPYEQYF; CDR3 DNA: TGTGCCAGCAAGAGGGGGGGACCCTACGAGCAGTACTTC
clone size: NA; V gene: TRBV20-1; J gene: TRBJ1-2; D gene: NA; CDR3 protein: CSASKQGYNYGYTF; CDR3 DNA: TGCAGTGCTAGTAAACAGGGCTATAACTATGGCTACACCTTC
clone size: NA; V gene: TRBV7-2; J gene: TRBJ2-7; D gene: NA; CDR3 protein: CASSSNSYEQYF; CDR3 DNA: TGTGCCAGCAGCTCCAATTCCTACGAGCAGTACTTC
clone size: NA; V gene: TRBV7-8; J gene: TRBJ2-7; D gene: NA; CDR3 protein: CASSLAGGAYEQYF; CDR3 DNA: TGTGCCAGCAGCTTAGCAGGGGGGGCCTACGAGCAGTACTTC
clone size: NA; V gene: TRBV19; J gene: TRBJ1-1; D gene: TRBD1; CDR3 protein: CASSLSLKRDRYTEAFF; CDR3 DNA: TGTGCCAGTAGTCTCTCACTTAAAAGGGACAGATACACTGAAGCTTTCTTT
clone size: NA; V gene: TRBV19; J gene: TRBJ2-5; D gene: TRBD2; CDR3 protein: CATSYGGEETQYF; CDR3 DNA: TGTGCCACCTCCTACGGGGGGGAAGAGACCCAGTACTTC
clone size: NA; V gene: TRBV28; J gene: TRBJ1-5; D gene: TRBD1; CDR3 protein: CASSGQDVANQPQHF; CDR3 DNA: TGTGCCAGCAGTGGACAGGATGTGGCTAATCAGCCCCAGCATTTT
clone size: NA; V gene: TRBV7-9; J gene: TRBJ1-4; D gene: NA; CDR3 protein: CASSPNRQMGFNEKLFF; CDR3 DNA: TGTGCCAGCAGCCCTAATCGCCAAATGGGCTTTAATGAAAAACTGTTTTTT
clone size: NA; V gene: TRBV5-4; J gene: TRBJ1-2; D gene: NA; CDR3 protein: CASSRGFGYTF; CDR3 DNA: TGTGCCAGCAGCCGAGGGTTCGGCTACACCTTC
clone size: few; V gene: TRBV4-2; J gene: TRBJ2-2; D gene: TRBD1; CDR3 protein: CASSSGTGYTGELFF; CDR3 DNA: TGTGCCAGCAGCTCCGGGACAGGGTATACCGGGGAGCTGTTTTTT
clone size: NA; V gene: TRBV27; J gene: TRBJ2-3; D gene: TRBD2; CDR3 protein: CASSLRGGSPDTQYF; CDR3 DNA: TGTGCCAGCAGTTTAAGAGGCGGGAGCCCAGATACGCAGTATTTT
clone size: NA; V gene: TRBV5-1; J gene: TRBJ2-7; D gene: NA; CDR3 protein: CASSLVGDSTAEQYF; CDR3 DNA: TGCGCCAGCAGCTTGGTAGGGGACTCCACCGCCGAGCAGTACTTC
clone size: NA; V gene: TRBV30; J gene: TRBJ2-1; D gene: TRBD2; CDR3 protein: CAWSVPLAGEPAEQFF; CDR3 DNA: TGTGCCTGGAGTGTCCCCCTAGCGGGAGAACCGGCTGAGCAGTTCTTC
clone size: few; V gene: TRBV19; J gene: TRBJ1-2; D gene: NA; CDR3 protein: CASMGGLHGYTF; CDR3 DNA: TGTGCCAGTATGGGAGGGCTTCATGGCTACACCTTC
clone size: NA; V gene: TRBV10-3; J gene: TRBJ2-3; D gene: TRBD1; CDR3 protein: CAISESAGTGPVDTQYF; CDR3 DNA: TGTGCCATCAGTGAGTCTGCCGGGACAGGGCCTGTAGATACGCAGTATTTT
clone size: NA; V gene: TRBV6-2/TRBV6-3; J gene: TRBJ2-2; D gene: TRBD2; CDR3 protein: CASSYLAGRDTGELFF; CDR3 DNA: TGTGCCAGCAGTTATCTAGCGGGACGGGACACCGGGGAGCTGTTTTTT
clone size: few; V gene: TRBV6-6; J gene: TRBJ1-1; D gene: NA; CDR3 protein: CASSQRARQHNTEAFF; CDR3 DNA: TGTGCCAGCAGCCAAAGAGCTAGGCAACACAACACTGAAGCTTTCTTT
clone size: NA; V gene: TRBV28; J gene: TRBJ2-7; D gene: NA; CDR3 protein: CASSFSGETYEQYF; CDR3 DNA: TGTGCCAGCAGTTTTTCGGGAGAAACCTACGAGCAGTACTTC
clone size: NA; V gene: TRBV7-9; J gene: TRBJ2-1; D gene: NA; CDR3 protein: CASSLSDNEQFF; CDR3 DNA: TGTGCCAGCAGCTTATCAGACAATGAGCAGTTCTTC
clone size: NA; V gene: TRBV19; J gene: TRBJ1-1; D gene: TRBD1; CDR3 protein: CASSVEQGARTEAFF; CDR3 DNA: TGTGCCAGTAGCGTCGAACAGGGGGCGCGGACTGAAGCTTTCTTT
clone size: NA; V gene: TRBV7-2; J gene: TRBJ2-1; D gene: TRBD2; CDR3 protein: CASSPLAGEVDEQFF; CDR3 DNA: TGTGCCAGCAGCCCGTTAGCGGGAGAAGTAGATGAGCAGTTCTTC
clone size: NA; V gene: TRBV19; J gene: TRBJ1-1; D gene: NA; CDR3 protein: CASSPGQQNTEAFF; CDR3 DNA: TGTGCCAGTAGTCCAGGACAGCAGAACACTGAAGCTTTCTTT
clone size: once; V gene: TRBV10-3; J gene: TRBJ2-3; D gene: TRBD2; CDR3 protein: CAISESTSGRVDTQYF; CDR3 DNA: TGTGCCATCAGTGAGTCAACTAGCGGGAGGGTGGATACGCAGTATTTT
clone size: NA; V gene: TRBV30; J gene: TRBJ1-2; D gene: NA; CDR3 protein: CALTRAQTLNYGYTF; CDR3 DNA: TGTGCCTTGACGAGGGCCCAAACCCTTAACTATGGCTACACCTTC
clone size: NA; V gene: TRBV30; J gene: TRBJ2-7; D gene: TRBD2; CDR3 protein: CACNSGRSYEQYF; CDR3 DNA: TGTGCCTGTAATAGCGGGAGGTCCTACGAGCAGTACTTC
clone size: NA; V gene: TRBV24-1; J gene: TRBJ2-1; D gene: TRBD1; CDR3 protein: CATQGDNEQFF; CDR3 DNA: TGTGCCACCCAGGGGGACAATGAGCAGTTCTTC
clone size: NA; V gene: TRBV9; J gene: TRBJ2-3; D gene: TRBD2; CDR3 protein: CASSVVGSGSNLGTDTQYF; CDR3 DNA: TGTGCCAGCAGCGTAGTCGGTAGCGGGAGTAATCTGGGAACAGATACGCAGTATTTT
clone size: NA; V gene: TRBV5-4; J gene: TRBJ2-3; D gene: TRBD2; CDR3 protein: CASSWGSGIGTDTQYF; CDR3 DNA: TGTGCCAGCAGCTGGGGTAGCGGGATTGGCACAGATACGCAGTATTTT
clone size: NA; V gene: TRBV6-5; J gene: TRBJ2-7; D gene: NA; CDR3 protein: CASSRGVDEQYF; CDR3 DNA: TGTGCCAGCAGCAGGGGAGTGGACGAGCAGTACTTC
clone size: NA; V gene: TRBV30; J gene: TRBJ1-6; D gene: NA; CDR3 protein: CAWSGSVSPLHF; CDR3 DNA: TGTGCCTGGAGTGGCTCAGTTTCACCCCTCCACTTT
clone size: many; V gene: TRBV3-1/TRBV3-2; J gene: TRBJ2-7; D gene: TRBD1; CDR3 protein: CASSRDSSRGEQYF; CDR3 DNA: TGTGCCAGCAGCAGGGACAGCTCCCGAGGCGAGCAGTACTTC
clone size: NA; V gene: TRBV19; J gene: TRBJ2-5; D gene: NA; CDR3 protein: CASSMAGAGETQYF; CDR3 DNA: TGTGCCAGTAGTATGGCTGGGGCAGGTGAGACCCAGTACTTC
clone size: NA; V gene: TRBV20-1; J gene: TRBJ2-5; D gene: NA; CDR3 protein: CSAADQETQYF; CDR3 DNA: TGCAGTGCTGCGGACCAAGAGACCCAGTACTTC
clone size: NA; V gene: TRBV6-2/TRBV6-3; J gene: TRBJ2-2; D gene: TRBD1; CDR3 protein: CASSFGTGGGGELFF; CDR3 DNA: TGTGCCAGCAGTTTCGGGACAGGGGGCGGAGGGGAGCTGTTTTTT
clone size: NA; V gene: TRBV24-1; J gene: TRBJ2-3; D gene: TRBD2; CDR3 protein: CATSDNRGGGTDTQYF; CDR3 DNA: TGTGCCACCAGTGATAACCGGGGAGGGGGCACAGATACGCAGTATTTT
clone size: NA; V gene: TRBV9; J gene: TRBJ2-3; D gene: TRBD2; CDR3 protein: CASSSRLAGYTDTQYF; CDR3 DNA: TGTGCCAGCAGCTCCCGACTAGCGGGGTACACAGATACGCAGTATTTT
clone size: NA; V gene: TRBV7-2; J gene: TRBJ2-1; D gene: NA; CDR3 protein: CASSLAISVYNEQFF; CDR3 DNA: TGTGCCAGCAGCTTAGCCATATCAGTCTACAATGAGCAGTTCTTC
clone size: NA; V gene: TRBV7-9; J gene: TRBJ1-1; D gene: TRBD1; CDR3 protein: CASSSELQGERAFF; CDR3 DNA: TGTGCCAGCAGCTCCGAGTTACAGGGGGAGCGAGCTTTCTTT
clone size: NA; V gene: TRBV21-1; J gene: TRBJ2-7; D gene: NA; CDR3 protein: CASSLRDISSGSKRKNEQYF; CDR3 DNA: TGTGCCAGCAGCCTAAGGGACATTTCTAGCGGGAGTAAAAGGAAAAACGAGCAGTACTTC
clone size: once; V gene: TRBV6-2/TRBV6-3; J gene: TRBJ1-5; D gene: NA; CDR3 protein: CASSPHGEGPNQPQHF; CDR3 DNA: TGTGCCAGCAGTCCCCACGGGGAGGGCCCAAATCAGCCCCAGCATTTT